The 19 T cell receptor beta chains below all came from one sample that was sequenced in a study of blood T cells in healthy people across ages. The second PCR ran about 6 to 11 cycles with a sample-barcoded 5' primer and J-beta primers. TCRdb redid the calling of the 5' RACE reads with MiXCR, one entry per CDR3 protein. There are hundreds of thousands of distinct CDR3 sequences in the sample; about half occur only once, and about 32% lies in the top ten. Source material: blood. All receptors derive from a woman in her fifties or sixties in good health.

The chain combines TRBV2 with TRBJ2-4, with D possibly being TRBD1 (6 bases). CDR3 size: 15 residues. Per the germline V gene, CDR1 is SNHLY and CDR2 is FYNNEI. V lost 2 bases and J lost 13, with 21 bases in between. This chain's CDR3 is CASSEPRGRRCMQYF. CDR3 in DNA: TGTGCCAGCAGTGAACCCAGGGGTCGGCGGTGCATGCAGTACTTC.

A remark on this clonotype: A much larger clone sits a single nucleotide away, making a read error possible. DNA for the CDR3: TGTGCCACCAGTGATTCGTGGGGCGGGAATTACAATGAGCAGTACTTC. Translating gives CATSDSWGGNYNEQYF. The chain carries TRBV24-1 and TRBJ2-5, with a tentative D call TRBD2 (6 bases). V dropped 2 bases and J dropped 11 bases, with 23 bases sitting between them. There are 16 residues in the CDR3. The germline V gene has CDR1 KGHDR and CDR2 SFDVKD.

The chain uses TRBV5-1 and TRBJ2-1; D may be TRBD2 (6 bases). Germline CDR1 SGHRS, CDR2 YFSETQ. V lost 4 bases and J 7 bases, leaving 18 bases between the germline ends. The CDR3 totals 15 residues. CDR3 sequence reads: CASSRVAIAANEQFF. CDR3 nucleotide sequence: TGCGCCAGCAGCAGGGTGGCCATAGCGGCAAATGAGCAGTTCTTC.

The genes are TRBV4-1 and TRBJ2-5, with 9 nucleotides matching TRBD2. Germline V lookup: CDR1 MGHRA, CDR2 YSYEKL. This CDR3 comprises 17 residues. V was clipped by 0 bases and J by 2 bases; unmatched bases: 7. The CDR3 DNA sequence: TGCGCCAGCAGCCAAGATGCTCCTAGCGGGGAGCAAGAGACCCAGTACTTC. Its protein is CASSQDAPSGEQETQYF.

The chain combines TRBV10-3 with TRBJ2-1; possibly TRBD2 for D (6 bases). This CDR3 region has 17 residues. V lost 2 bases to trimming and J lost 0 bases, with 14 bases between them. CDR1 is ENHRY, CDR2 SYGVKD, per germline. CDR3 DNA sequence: TGTGCCATCAGTGAGAGGGTAGGCGGGATCTCCTACAATGAGCAGTTCTTC. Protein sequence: CAISERVGGISYNEQFF.

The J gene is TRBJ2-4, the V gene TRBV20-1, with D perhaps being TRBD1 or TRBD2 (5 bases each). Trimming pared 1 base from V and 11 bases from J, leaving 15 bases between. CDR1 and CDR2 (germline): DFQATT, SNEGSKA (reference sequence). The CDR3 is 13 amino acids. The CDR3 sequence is CSARVVGVGVQYF. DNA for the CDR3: TGCAGTGCTAGAGTCGTGGGAGTGGGGGTTCAGTACTTC.

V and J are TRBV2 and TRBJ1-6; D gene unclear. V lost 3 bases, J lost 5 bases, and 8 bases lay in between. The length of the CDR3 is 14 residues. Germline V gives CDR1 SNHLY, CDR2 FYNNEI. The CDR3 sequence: CASSEVSDNSPLHF. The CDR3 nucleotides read TGTGCCAGCAGTGAGGTCTCAGATAATTCACCCCTCCACTTT. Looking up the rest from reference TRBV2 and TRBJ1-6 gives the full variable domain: EPEVTQTPSHQVTQMGQEVILRCVPISNHLYFYWYRQILGQKVEFLVSFYNNEISEKSEIFDDQFSVERPDGSNFTLKIRSTKLEDSAMYFCASSEVSDNSPLHFGNGTRLTVT.

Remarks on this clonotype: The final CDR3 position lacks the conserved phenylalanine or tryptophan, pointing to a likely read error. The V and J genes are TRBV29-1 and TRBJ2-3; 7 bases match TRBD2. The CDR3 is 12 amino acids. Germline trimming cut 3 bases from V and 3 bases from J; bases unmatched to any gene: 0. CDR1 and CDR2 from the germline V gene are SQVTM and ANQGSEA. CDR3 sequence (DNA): TGCAGCGTTGATAGCGGGACAGATACGCAGTATTAT. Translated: CSVDSGTDTQYY.

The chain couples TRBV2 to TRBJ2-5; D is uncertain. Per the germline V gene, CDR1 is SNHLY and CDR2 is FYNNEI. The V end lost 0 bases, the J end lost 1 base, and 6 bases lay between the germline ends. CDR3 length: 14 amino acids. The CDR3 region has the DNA TGTGCCAGCAGTGAAGCGACACCCCAAGAGACCCAGTACTTC. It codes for CASSEATPQETQYF.

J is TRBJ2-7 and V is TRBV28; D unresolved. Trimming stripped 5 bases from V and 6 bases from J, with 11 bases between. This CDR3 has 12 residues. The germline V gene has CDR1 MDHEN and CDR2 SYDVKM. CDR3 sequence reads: CASSRAACEQYF. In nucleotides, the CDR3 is TGTGCCAGCAGTAGGGCAGCCTGCGAGCAGTACTTC.

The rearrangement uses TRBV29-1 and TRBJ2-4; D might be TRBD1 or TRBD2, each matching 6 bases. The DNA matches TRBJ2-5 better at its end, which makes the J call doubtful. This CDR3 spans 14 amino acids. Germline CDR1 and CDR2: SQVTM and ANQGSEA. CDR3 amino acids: CSLQRGPCQETQYF. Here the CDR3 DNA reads TGCAGCCTACAACGGGGGCCGTGCCAAGAGACCCAGTACTTC.

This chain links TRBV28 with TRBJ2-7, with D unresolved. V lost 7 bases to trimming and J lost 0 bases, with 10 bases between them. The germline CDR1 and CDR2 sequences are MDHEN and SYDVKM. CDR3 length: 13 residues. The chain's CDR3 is CASNIESSYEQYF. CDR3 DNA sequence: TGTGCCAGCAATATAGAAAGCTCCTACGAGCAGTACTTC.

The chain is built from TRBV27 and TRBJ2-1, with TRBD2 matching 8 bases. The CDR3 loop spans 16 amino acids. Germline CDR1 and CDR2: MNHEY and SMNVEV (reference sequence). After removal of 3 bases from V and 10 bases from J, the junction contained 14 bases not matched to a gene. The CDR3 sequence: CASSFAAGLGRQEQFF. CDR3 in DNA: TGTGCCAGCAGTTTCGCCGCGGGACTAGGACGACAGGAGCAGTTCTTC.

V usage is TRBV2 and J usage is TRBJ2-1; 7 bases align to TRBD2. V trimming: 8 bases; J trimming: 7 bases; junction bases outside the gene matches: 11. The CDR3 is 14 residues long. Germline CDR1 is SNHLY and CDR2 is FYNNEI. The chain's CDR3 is CASGSGGGANEQFF. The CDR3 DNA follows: TGTGCCAGCGGGTCCGGGGGAGGGGCTAATGAGCAGTTCTTC. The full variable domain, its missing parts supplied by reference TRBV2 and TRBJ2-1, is EPEVTQTPSHQVTQMGQEVILRCVPISNHLYFYWYRQILGQKVEFLVSFYNNEISEKSEIFDDQFSVERPDGSNFTLKIRSTKLEDSAMYFCASGSGGGANEQFFGPGTRLTVL.

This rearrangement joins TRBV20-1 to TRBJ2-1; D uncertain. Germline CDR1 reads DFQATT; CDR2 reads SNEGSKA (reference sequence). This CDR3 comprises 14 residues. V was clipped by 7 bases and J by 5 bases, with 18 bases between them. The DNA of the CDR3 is TGCAGTGTTACAAAGGGTTTAGGTGACAATGAGCAGTTCTTC. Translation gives CSVTKGLGDNEQFF.

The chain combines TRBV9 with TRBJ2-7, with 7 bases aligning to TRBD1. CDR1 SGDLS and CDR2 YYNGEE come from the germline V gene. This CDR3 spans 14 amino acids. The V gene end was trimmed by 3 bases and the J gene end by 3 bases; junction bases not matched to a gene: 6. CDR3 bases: TGTGCCAGCAGCGAACGACAGGGAATCTACGAGCAGTACTTC. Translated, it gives CASSERQGIYEQYF. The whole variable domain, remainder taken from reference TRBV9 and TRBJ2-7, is DSGVTQTPKHLITATGQRVTLRCSPRSGDLSVYWYQQSLDQGLQFLIQYYNGEERAKGNILERFSAQQFPDLHSELNLSSLELGDSALYFCASSERQGIYEQYFGPGTRLTVT.

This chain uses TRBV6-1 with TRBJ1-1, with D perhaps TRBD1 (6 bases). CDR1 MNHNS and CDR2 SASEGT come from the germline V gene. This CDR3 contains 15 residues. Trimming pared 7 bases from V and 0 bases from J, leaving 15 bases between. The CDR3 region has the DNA TGTGCCAGCAACCTACTAGGGACATTGAACACTGAAGCTTTCTTT. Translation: CASNLLGTLNTEAFF.

In DNA form, the CDR3 reads TGTGCCAGCAGCTTTCTTTCAAGACGGGTTAAAGAGACCCAGTACTTC. It translates to CASSFLSRRVKETQYF. This chain joins TRBV11-2 and TRBJ2-5, with D unresolved. Trimming took 3 bases from V and 3 from J, leaving 17 bases between them. From germline, CDR1 is SGHAT and CDR2 FQNNGV. There are 16 residues in the CDR3.

CDR3 DNA sequence: TGTGCCAGCAGCTTATATAGTCAGGGCCGAGGCTACACCTTC. Its protein is CASSLYSQGRGYTF. V is TRBV7-2 and J is TRBJ1-2, with D tentatively TRBD1 (5 bases). Germline CDR1 is SGHTA and CDR2 is FQGNSA. V dropped 2 bases and J dropped 8 bases, with 15 bases sitting between them. This CDR3 is built from 14 residues.